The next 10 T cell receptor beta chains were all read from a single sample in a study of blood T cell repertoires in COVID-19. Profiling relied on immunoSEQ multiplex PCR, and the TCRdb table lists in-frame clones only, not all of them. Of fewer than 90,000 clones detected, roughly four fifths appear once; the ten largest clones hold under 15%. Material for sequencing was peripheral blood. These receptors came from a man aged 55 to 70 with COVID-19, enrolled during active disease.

The CDR3 region is CSVDTGTDGYTF. The CDR3 bases are TGCAGCGTTGACACCGGGACAGATGGCTACACCTTC. The V call is TRBV29-1, the J call TRBJ1-2; 7 positions agree with TRBD1. Per germline, CDR1 SQVTM and CDR2 ANQGSEA. The CDR3 contains 12 residues. Unmatched junction bases numbered 4, after V lost 3 bases and J lost 6 bases.

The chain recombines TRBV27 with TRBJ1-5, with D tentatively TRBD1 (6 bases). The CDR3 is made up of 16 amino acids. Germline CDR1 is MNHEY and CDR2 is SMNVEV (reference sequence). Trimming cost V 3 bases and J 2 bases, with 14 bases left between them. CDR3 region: CASSFYGPGGNQPQHF. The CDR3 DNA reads TGTGCCAGCAGTTTTTACGGACCAGGGGGCAATCAGCCCCAGCATTTT.

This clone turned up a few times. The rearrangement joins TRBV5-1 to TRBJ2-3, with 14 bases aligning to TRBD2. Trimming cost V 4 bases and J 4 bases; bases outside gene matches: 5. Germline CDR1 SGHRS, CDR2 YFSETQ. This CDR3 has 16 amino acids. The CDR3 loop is CASSTGTSGGSDTQYF. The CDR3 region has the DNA TGCGCCAGCAGCACCGGGACTAGCGGGGGATCAGATACGCAGTATTTT.

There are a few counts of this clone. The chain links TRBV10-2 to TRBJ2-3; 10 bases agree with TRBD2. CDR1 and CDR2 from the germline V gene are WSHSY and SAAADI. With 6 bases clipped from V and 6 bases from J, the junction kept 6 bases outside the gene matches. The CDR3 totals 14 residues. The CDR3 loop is CASSVTSGDDTQYF. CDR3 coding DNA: TGCGCCAGCAGCGTTACTAGCGGGGACGATACGCAGTATTTT.

The CDR3 spells CASSDPGQEAFF. The CDR3, as DNA: TGTGCCAGCAGTGATCCGGGACAAGAAGCTTTCTTT. The chain uses TRBV3-1 (or the pseudogene TRBV3-2) and TRBJ1-1, with D possibly being TRBD1 (6 bases). Trimming took off 6 bases at V and 8 bases at J, with 13 bases between the two ends. CDR1 and CDR2 from the germline V gene are LGHDT and YNNKEL (reference sequence). This CDR3 contains 12 residues.

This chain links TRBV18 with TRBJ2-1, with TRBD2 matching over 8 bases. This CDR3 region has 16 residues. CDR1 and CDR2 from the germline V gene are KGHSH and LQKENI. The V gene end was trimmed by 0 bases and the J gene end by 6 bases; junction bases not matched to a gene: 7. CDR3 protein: CASSPPVGLAVNEQFF. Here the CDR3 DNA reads TGTGCCAGCTCACCACCGGTTGGACTAGCTGTCAATGAGCAGTTCTTC. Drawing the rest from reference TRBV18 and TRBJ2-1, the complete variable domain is NAGVMQNPRHLVRRRGQEARLRCSPMKGHSHVYWYRQLPEEGLKFMVYLQKENIIDESGMPKERFSAEFPKEGPSILRIQQVVRGDSAAYFCASSPPVGLAVNEQFFGPGTRLTVL.

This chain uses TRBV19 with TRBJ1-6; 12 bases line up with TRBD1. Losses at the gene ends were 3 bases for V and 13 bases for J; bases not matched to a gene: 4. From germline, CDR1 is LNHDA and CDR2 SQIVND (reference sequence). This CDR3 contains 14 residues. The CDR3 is CASSIGDRGLPLHF. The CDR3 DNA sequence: TGTGCCAGTAGTATTGGGGACAGGGGGCTTCCCCTCCACTTT.

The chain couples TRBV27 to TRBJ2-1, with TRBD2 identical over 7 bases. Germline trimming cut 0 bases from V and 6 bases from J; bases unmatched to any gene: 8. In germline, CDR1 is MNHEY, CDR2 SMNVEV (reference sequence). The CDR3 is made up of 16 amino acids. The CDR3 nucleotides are TGTGCCAGCAGTTTATCGGGCGGGGGACCATTCAATGAGCAGTTCTTC. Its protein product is CASSLSGGGPFNEQFF.

The chain's CDR3 is CSVGTGPLSHEQYF. Written as DNA, the CDR3 is TGCAGCGTCGGGACAGGGCCCCTCTCTCACGAGCAGTACTTC. The rearrangement links TRBV29-1 to TRBJ2-7; TRBD1 agrees at 9 bases. The ends lost 6 bases at V and 5 bases at J; junction bases unmatched: 11. The CDR3 is made up of 14 amino acids. Looked up from germline, CDR1 is SQVTM and CDR2 is ANQGSEA.

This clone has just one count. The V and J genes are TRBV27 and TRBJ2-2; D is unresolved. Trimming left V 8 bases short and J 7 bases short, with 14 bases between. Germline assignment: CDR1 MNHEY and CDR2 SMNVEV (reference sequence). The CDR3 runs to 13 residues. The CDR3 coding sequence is TGTGCCAGCGCCCTGGAGCGTATCGGGGAGCTGTTTTTT. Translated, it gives CASALERIGELFF.